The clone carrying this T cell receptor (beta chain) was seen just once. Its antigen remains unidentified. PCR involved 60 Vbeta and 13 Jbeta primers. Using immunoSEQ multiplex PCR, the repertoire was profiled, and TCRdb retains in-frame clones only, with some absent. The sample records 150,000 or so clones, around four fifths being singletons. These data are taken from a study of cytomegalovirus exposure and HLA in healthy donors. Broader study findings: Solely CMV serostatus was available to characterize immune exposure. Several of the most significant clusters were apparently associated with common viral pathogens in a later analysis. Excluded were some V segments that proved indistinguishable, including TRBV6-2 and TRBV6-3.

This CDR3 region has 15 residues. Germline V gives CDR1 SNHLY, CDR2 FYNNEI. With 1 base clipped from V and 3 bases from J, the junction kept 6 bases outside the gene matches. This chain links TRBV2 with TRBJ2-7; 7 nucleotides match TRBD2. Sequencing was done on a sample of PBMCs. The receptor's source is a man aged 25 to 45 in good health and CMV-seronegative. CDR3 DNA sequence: TGTGCCAGCAGTGAAGGGTGGCTAGCGGACTACGAGCAGTACTTC. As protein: CASSEGWLADYEQYF.